This TCR beta chain derives from a study of cytomegalovirus exposure and HLA in healthy donors. Overall study: Caucasian-associated ancestry cluster membership applied to about four fifths of approximately 400 genotyped donors. The study's findings and limits: HLA restriction was apparent for most CMV-associated TCR beta chains in a later analysis.

The primer mix had 60 Vbeta and 13 Jbeta primers. Here immunoSEQ multiplex PCR was the method, and the copy in TCRdb shows in-frame clones only, minus some. The sample shows roughly 110,000 clones, 75% of them seen only once. To note about this clone: What it binds is unknown.

There were likely unrecorded immune exposures, though donors were nominally healthy when sampled. Sequenced input: PBMCs. The origin of this receptor is a man in his forties in good health and CMV-seronegative.

The CDR3 region is CSVERQGGTGELFF. The CDR3 DNA reads TGCAGCGTTGAACGACAGGGCGGAACCGGGGAGCTGTTTTTT. This chain links TRBV29-1 with TRBJ2-2, with 7 bases lining up with TRBD1. The germline V gene has CDR1 SQVTM and CDR2 ANQGSEA. This CDR3 comprises 14 residues. With V trimmed by 2 bases and J by 5 bases, 5 bases remained unmatched.